A single sample is the source of the 15 T cell receptor beta chains below, sequenced in a study of T cells in localized non-small cell lung cancer. Profiled with immunoSEQ multiplex PCR; TCRdb holds only in-frame clones, not every one. Altogether some 4,600 clones are present, more than 25% being singletons, with the ten largest covering roughly 8.2%. Source: lung tumor tissue, taken before any cancer treatment. Source of these receptors: a male donor older than 55 with stage I lung adenocarcinoma.

The sample holds a few counts of this clone. This chain uses TRBV6-8 with TRBJ1-2; D uncertain. Germline values: CDR1 MNHGY, CDR2 SAAAGT. V dropped 7 bases and J dropped 8 bases, with 17 bases sitting between them. CDR3 length: 13 amino acids. This CDR3 reads CASTRTASKGYTF. In DNA, the CDR3 is TGTGCCAGCACCCGGACGGCCAGTAAGGGCTACACCTTC.

The chain employs TRBV19 and TRBJ1-6; D is unresolved. The germline V and J ends were trimmed by 2 bases and 8 bases, with 4 bases remaining between them. The germline V gene has CDR1 LNHDA and CDR2 SQIVND (reference sequence). The CDR3 contains 12 residues. The CDR3 DNA reads TGTGCCAGTAGTATAAGGGATTCACCCCTCCACTTT. It encodes CASSIRDSPLHF.

The rearrangement links TRBV19 to TRBJ2-7, with 8 bases aligning to TRBD1. CDR3 length: 16 residues. The ends lost 1 base at V and 1 base at J; junction bases unmatched: 6. Germline lookup yields CDR1 LNHDA and CDR2 SQIVND (reference sequence). The CDR3: CASSIGRTGNSYEQYF. The CDR3 bases are TGTGCCAGTAGTATAGGGAGGACAGGGAATTCCTACGAGCAGTACTTC.

The sample holds a few counts of this clone. V usage is TRBV30 and J usage is TRBJ1-1; TRBD1 aligns across 7 bases. The CDR3 is 12 amino acids. Germline assignment: CDR1 GTSNPN and CDR2 SVGIG (reference sequence). The J segment lost 6 bases and the V segment lost 5 bases, leaving 6 bases of the junction unmatched. CDR3 protein: CAWGDREAEAFF. CDR3 sequence (DNA): TGTGCCTGGGGAGACAGGGAGGCTGAAGCTTTCTTT.

This clone has just a few counts. This chain connects TRBV30 to TRBJ1-5, with 9 nucleotides matching TRBD1. The CDR3 is 16 residues long. Trimming cost V 3 bases and J 0 bases; bases outside gene matches: 6. Germline V gives CDR1 GTSNPN, CDR2 SVGIG (reference sequence). CDR3 loop: CAWRAGTGYSNQPQHF. Here the CDR3 DNA reads TGTGCCTGGAGGGCCGGGACAGGGTATAGCAATCAGCCCCAGCATTTT.

Sample share makes this clone medium-sized. V and J are TRBV11-3 and TRBJ2-1, with a tentative D call TRBD1 (6 bases). V was clipped by 6 bases and J by 6 bases, with 15 bases between them. Germline V gene sequence: CDR1 SGHNT, CDR2 YENEEA. The CDR3 is 14 residues long. The CDR3, as DNA: TGTGCCAGCAGTCTTACAGGGACCCTCAATGAGCAGTTCTTC. It encodes CASSLTGTLNEQFF. Variable domain in full (rest from reference TRBV11-3 and TRBJ2-1): EAGVVQSPRYKIIEKKQPVAFWCNPISGHNTLYWYLQNLGQGPELLIRYENEEAVDDSQLPKDRFSAERLKGVDSTLKIQPAELGDSAVYLCASSLTGTLNEQFFGPGTRLTVL.

This chain uses TRBV19 with TRBJ2-2, with unresolved D. This CDR3 spans 14 amino acids. V gave up 6 bases and J gave up 11 bases, with 19 bases separating them. The germline CDR1 and CDR2 sequences are LNHDA and SQIVND (reference sequence). The CDR3 sequence is CASRNIGGIIELFF. Here the CDR3 DNA reads TGTGCCAGTAGGAACATCGGTGGGATCATAGAGCTGTTTTTT.

This chain links TRBV6-8 with TRBJ1-2; a weak D match, TRBD1 (6 bases). The CDR3 runs 15 residues. V dropped 5 bases and J dropped 3 bases, with 16 bases sitting between them. Germline V lookup: CDR1 MNHGY, CDR2 SAAAGT. The CDR3 coding sequence is TGTGCCAGCAGTGCTCAGGGGCAGAGGGACTATGGCTACACCTTC. Translating gives CASSAQGQRDYGYTF.

Here the CDR3 DNA reads TGTGCCAGTAGTATAGCGGCAGGGGGATTTCAGCCCCAGCATTTT. Its translation is CASSIAAGGFQPQHF. This chain uses TRBV19 with TRBJ1-5, with 7 bases aligning to TRBD1. This CDR3 contains 15 residues. CDR1 is LNHDA and CDR2 is SQIVND in the germline V gene (reference sequence). The ends lost 1 base at V and 6 bases at J; junction bases unmatched: 6.

In this sample, this clone turned up a few times. The chain carries TRBV19 and TRBJ1-1; unclear D gene. Looked up from germline, CDR1 is LNHDA and CDR2 is SQIVND (reference sequence). The ends were cut back, 7 bases at V and 7 bases at J, with 16 bases in the middle. CDR3 length equals 13 residues. The CDR3 is CASTSTGIFEAFF. The CDR3 DNA sequence: TGTGCCAGTACCAGCACCGGGATTTTTGAAGCTTTCTTT.

The gene calls are TRBV30 and TRBJ1-2, with D unclear. Trimming cost V 0 bases and J 6 bases, with 8 bases left between them. The CDR3 totals 12 residues. The germline V gene has CDR1 GTSNPN and CDR2 SVGIG (reference sequence). The CDR3 loop reads CAWSVRGDGYTF. In nucleotides, the CDR3 is TGTGCCTGGAGTGTCCGTGGGGATGGCTACACCTTC.

This clone was observed a handful of times. The rearrangement links TRBV6-8 to TRBJ2-5, with D possibly matching TRBD1 (6 bases). In germline, CDR1 is MNHGY, CDR2 SAAAGT. Trimming pared 2 bases from V and 4 bases from J, leaving 11 bases between. CDR3 length equals 14 residues. The CDR3 DNA follows: TGTGCCAGCAGTTACGACACAGGGCGAGAGACCCAGTACTTC. The encoded protein is CASSYDTGRETQYF.

This clone turned up a few times. The chain is built from TRBV6-8 and TRBJ1-1, with 7 bases that match TRBD1. The germline gives CDR1 MNHGY, CDR2 SAAAGT. This CDR3 has 13 residues. Trimming at V came to 6 bases and at J to 1 base, leaving 2 bases not matched to a gene. This CDR3 reads CASRGTENTEAFF. Written as DNA, the CDR3 is TGTGCCAGCAGAGGGACAGAGAACACTGAAGCTTTCTTT.

This clone was seen a few times. The chain has TRBV5-1 and TRBJ1-5; possibly TRBD1 for D (5 bases). Deletions cut 4 bases from V and 4 bases from J, with 18 bases between. The CDR3 sequence is 16 residues long. Germline V gene lookup returns CDR1 SGHRS and CDR2 YFSETQ. The CDR3 DNA reads TGCGCCAGCAGCGTGGGGACGGGCGAGGGGAATCAGCCCCAGCATTTT. This sequence encodes CASSVGTGEGNQPQHF.

This clone showed up just a few times. CDR3 sequence reads: CASTRSRGDSNQPQHF. The CDR3 coding sequence is TGTGCCAGCACACGTTCTAGGGGGGATAGCAATCAGCCCCAGCATTTT. This sequence joins TRBV9 and TRBJ1-5, with TRBD1 as a possible D gene (6 bases). Trimming removed 6 bases at V and 0 bases at J, with 16 bases between. The CDR3 consists of 16 residues. In germline, CDR1 is SGDLS, CDR2 YYNGEE.